Sequencing of this TCR beta chain was carried out in a study of blood T cell repertoires in COVID-19. Study as a whole: Acute and convalescent COVID-19 samples came from the United States, Italy and Spain. PBMCs, B-cell-depleted T cells, or T cells provided the cDNA or gDNA that made up the material.

This study enrolled people aged 18 to 89 from about two dozen US geographic areas. Cohort allocation depended upon clinical history that participants reported. Produced via immunoSEQ multiplex PCR; TCRdb's table is partial and in-frame only. The data hold more than 200,000 clones, with around 88% observed a single time. The sequence derives from a woman aged 25-40 years who had recovered from COVID-19. Sequenced: PBMCs or T cells enriched from blood (not recorded which).

The CDR3 coding sequence is TGTGCCACCAAGGAGAGAAACACCGGGGAGCTGTTTTTT. Protein sequence: CATKERNTGELFF. The rearrangement links TRBV24-1 to TRBJ2-2; no reliable D call. Germline CDR1 and CDR2: KGHDR and SFDVKD. V was clipped by 8 bases and J by 2 bases, with 8 bases between them. This CDR3 spans 13 amino acids.